Presented here are 22 T cell receptor beta chains from one specimen sequenced in a study of Graves' ophthalmopathy and Graves' hyperthyroidism. Researchers took RNA transcripts and amplified TCR beta CDR3 regions from them. HTBI-primed first-round RT-PCR preceded second-round multiplex PCR. Each CDR3 protein gets one entry after TCRdb re-called the multiplex PCR reads with MiXCR. The table lists about 700,000 distinct CDR3 sequences, roughly 40% of them singletons. What was sequenced was peripheral blood. The receptors were sampled from an adult man with Graves' ophthalmopathy.

V usage is TRBV7-2 and J usage is TRBJ2-5; 8 bases map to TRBD2. Trimming cost V 5 bases and J 5 bases; bases outside gene matches: 13. Germline V gene data show CDR1 as SGHTA and CDR2 as FQGNSA. This CDR3 has 16 residues. The chain's CDR3 is CASSQGVSGGTETQYF. The DNA for the CDR3 is TGTGCCAGCAGCCAAGGGGTCAGCGGGGGCACGGAGACCCAGTACTTC.

The chain combines TRBV7-9 with TRBJ2-6; D might be TRBD1 or TRBD2, each matching 6 bases. Germline V gene data show CDR1 as SEHNR and CDR2 as FQNEAQ (reference sequence). The ends were cut back, 2 bases at V and 5 bases at J, with 10 bases in the middle. The CDR3 is 15 amino acids. The CDR3 reads CASSLTGDRANVLTF. The CDR3 DNA is TGTGCCAGCAGCTTAACGGGGGACAGGGCCAACGTCCTGACTTTC.

This chain uses TRBV10-3 with TRBJ1-4, with 7 bases matching TRBD1. V lost 10 bases to trimming and J lost 8 bases; unmatched junction nucleotides: 7. The CDR3 sequence is 12 residues long. Germline CDR1 is ENHRY and CDR2 is SYGVKD. CDR3 sequence reads: CASRQGREKLFF. CDR3 coding DNA: TGTGCCAGCAGACAGGGTAGAGAAAAACTGTTTTTT.

This rearrangement joins TRBV29-1 to TRBJ2-7, with a possible D match to TRBD1 (5 bases). Germline CDR1 and CDR2: SQVTM and ANQGSEA. Trimming took off 8 bases at V and 2 bases at J, with 13 bases between the two ends. The CDR3 is 12 amino acids. The DNA of the CDR3 is TGCAGCTCGACAGAGAACACCTACGAGCAGTACTTC. It is translated as CSSTENTYEQYF.

This clonotype was observed many times. The chain links TRBV25-1 to TRBJ1-5, with D tentatively TRBD1 (5 bases). The CDR3 is made up of 14 amino acids. Germline values: CDR1 MGHDK, CDR2 SYGVNS. The V end lost 3 bases, the J end lost 6 bases, and 12 bases lay between the germline ends. This chain's CDR3 is CASSDRAGSQPQHF. CDR3 in DNA: TGTGCCAGCAGTGATCGGGCAGGGAGTCAGCCCCAGCATTTT.

This clonotype was seen repeatedly, ten times or more. J is TRBJ1-1 and V is TRBV2; TRBD1 might be the D (6 bases). The CDR3 length is 14 residues. Germline values: CDR1 SNHLY, CDR2 FYNNEI. Between the trimmed V and J ends, which lost 4 bases and 6 bases, there was a span of 15 bases. CDR3 nucleotide sequence: TGTGCCAGCAGTGGCTCGACAGGTGCACCTGAAGCTTTCTTT. Amino acid sequence: CASSGSTGAPEAFF. Full variable domain (rest looked up from reference TRBV2 and TRBJ1-1): EPEVTQTPSHQVTQMGQEVILRCVPISNHLYFYWYRQILGQKVEFLVSFYNNEISEKSEIFDDQFSVERPDGSNFTLKIRSTKLEDSAMYFCASSGSTGAPEAFFGQGTRLTVV.

At least ten counts were recorded for this clonotype. The V and J genes are TRBV9 and TRBJ1-5; no clear D. Trimming stripped 6 bases from V and 0 bases from J, with 13 bases between. Germline V gene data show CDR1 as SGDLS and CDR2 as YYNGEE. The CDR3 covers 15 residues. CDR3 in DNA: TGTGCCAGCACCGCGGATCCCAATAGCAATCAGCCCCAGCATTTT. This sequence encodes CASTADPNSNQPQHF.

For the CDR3, the DNA is TGTGCCAGCAGCCAAGATAGGGAAGCGGGGGCCTCCTACGAGCAGTACTTC. It specifies CASSQDREAGASYEQYF. The chain employs TRBV7-9 and TRBJ2-7; the match to TRBD2 covers 8 bases. In germline, CDR1 is SEHNR, CDR2 FQNEAQ (reference sequence). With V trimmed by 5 bases and J by 0 bases, 12 bases remained unmatched. The CDR3 consists of 17 residues.

The chain employs TRBV9 and TRBJ1-6; no clear D. The V end lost 10 bases, the J end lost 0 bases, and 26 bases lay between the germline ends. Germline CDR1 and CDR2: SGDLS and YYNGEE. The CDR3 is 19 amino acids. CDR3 region: CAWSVRWGTRSSYNSPLHF. CDR3 nucleotides: TGTGCCTGGAGTGTACGATGGGGAACAAGGAGCTCCTATAATTCACCCCTCCACTTT.

CDR3 residues: CASSKGYRSYEQYF. Written as DNA, the CDR3 is TGTGCCAGTAGTAAGGGATATCGGTCCTACGAGCAGTACTTC. The chain joins TRBV19 to TRBJ2-7; D remains unclear. Trimming left V 4 bases short and J 1 base short, with 11 bases between. The CDR3 totals 14 residues. Per germline, CDR1 LNHDA and CDR2 SQIVND (reference sequence).

In this sample, this clonotype turned up many times. This chain uses TRBV29-1 with TRBJ1-1; 9 bases line up with TRBD1. The CDR3 is made up of 12 amino acids. CDR1 and CDR2 from the germline V gene are SQVTM and ANQGSEA. Trimming at V came to 7 bases and at J to 6 bases, leaving 6 bases not matched to a gene. The chain's CDR3 is CSAGQGAAEAFF. CDR3 coding DNA: TGCAGCGCGGGACAGGGAGCAGCTGAAGCTTTCTTT.

This chain uses TRBV6-5 with TRBJ2-7; tentative D call: TRBD1 (6 bases). V lost 4 bases and J 2 bases, leaving 18 bases between the germline ends. The germline V gene has CDR1 MNHEY and CDR2 SVGAGI. This CDR3 region has 16 residues. CDR3 in amino acids: CASSLTPGHAAYEQYF. CDR3 sequence (DNA): TGTGCCAGCAGTTTAACCCCGGGACACGCAGCCTACGAGCAGTACTTC.

The J gene is TRBJ1-5, the V gene TRBV15, with 7 bases aligning to TRBD1. Germline V gene lookup returns CDR1 LNHNV and CDR2 YYDKDF (reference sequence). This CDR3 spans 17 amino acids. Trimming cost V 7 bases and J 4 bases; bases outside gene matches: 16. CDR3 in DNA: TGTGCCACCAAGTCTGCCAGCAGCGCGACAGGGAATCAGCCCCAGCATTTT. Translated: CATKSASSATGNQPQHF.

The V gene is TRBV9, the J gene TRBJ1-6, with a possible D match to TRBD1 (5 bases). The V gene lost 5 bases and the J gene lost 4 bases, with 13 bases spanning the gap. CDR1 SGDLS and CDR2 YYNGEE come from the germline V gene. The CDR3 has 15 residues. The chain's CDR3 is CASSSPGLYNSPLHF. The CDR3 coding sequence is TGTGCCAGCAGTTCACCGGGACTATATAATTCACCCCTCCACTTT.

This clonotype was seen more than once but under ten times. The CDR3 sequence: CASSPGQESQETQYF. CDR3 bases: TGTGCCAGCAGTCCGGGACAGGAATCCCAAGAGACCCAGTACTTC. This chain joins TRBV2 and TRBJ2-5, with 8 nucleotides matching TRBD1. Germline values: CDR1 SNHLY, CDR2 FYNNEI. The V and J ends lost 5 bases and 1 base, in that order; junction bases with no gene match: 6. The CDR3 loop spans 15 amino acids.

In this sample, this clonotype turned up many times. The rearrangement links TRBV29-1 to TRBJ1-2; TRBD1 matches at 8 bases. The CDR3 runs to 11 residues. Germline lookup yields CDR1 SQVTM and CDR2 ANQGSEA. V lost 4 bases and J lost 5; bases outside the gene matches: 0. The CDR3 DNA reads TGCAGCGTTGGGACAGGGTATGGCTACACCTTC. Protein product: CSVGTGYGYTF.

This clonotype has more than one count but fewer than ten. The chain recombines TRBV2 with TRBJ2-7; a weak D match, TRBD2 (5 bases). This CDR3 contains 15 residues. Trimming shortened V by 6 bases and J by 5 bases, and 20 bases separated the two germline ends. Germline V gene data show CDR1 as SNHLY and CDR2 as FYNNEI. CDR3 coding DNA: TGTGCCAGCAGCACCTACGGGCTCCCGGGGAACGAGCAGTACTTC. This sequence encodes CASSTYGLPGNEQYF.

Many counts were recorded for this clonotype. V usage is TRBV20-1 and J usage is TRBJ1-3; 7 bases map to TRBD1. The V and J ends lost 3 bases and 0 bases, in that order; junction bases with no gene match: 5. The germline gives CDR1 DFQATT, CDR2 SNEGSKA (reference sequence). This CDR3 has 15 residues. The CDR3 here is CSASQGQNSGNTIYF. The CDR3, as DNA: TGCAGTGCTAGTCAGGGACAGAACTCTGGAAACACCATATATTTT.

The chain uses TRBV10-2 and TRBJ1-2, with 7 positions matching TRBD1. Germline assignment: CDR1 WSHSY and CDR2 SAAADI. The ends lost 7 bases at V and 5 bases at J; junction bases unmatched: 13. The CDR3 is 15 amino acids. For the CDR3, the DNA is TGCGCCAGCAATCACCATGACAGGGTCTTGTATGGCTACACCTTC. Protein sequence: CASNHHDRVLYGYTF.

This clonotype was recorded many times. The chain carries TRBV5-5 and TRBJ1-1; D is undetermined. The CDR3 is 15 residues long. Germline CDR1 and CDR2: SGHKS and YYEKEE (reference sequence). V was cut by 1 base and J by 4 bases, with 14 bases left in between. CDR3 coding DNA: TGTGCCAGCAGCTTGTCTTTGGCCCTGCGCACTGAAGCTTTCTTT. Its protein product is CASSLSLALRTEAFF.

The V gene is TRBV20-1, the J gene TRBJ1-2; tentatively, D is TRBD1 (6 bases). Trimming took 5 bases from V and 13 from J, leaving 17 bases between them. The CDR3 length is 11 residues. From germline, CDR1 is DFQATT and CDR2 SNEGSKA (reference sequence). The CDR3 loop is CSARVGGASTF. In DNA form, the CDR3 reads TGCAGTGCTCGAGTGGGGGGCGCCAGCACCTTC.

This clonotype showed up many times. J is TRBJ2-7 and V is TRBV20-1; tentative D call: TRBD2 (6 bases). Germline V gene lookup returns CDR1 DFQATT and CDR2 SNEGSKA (reference sequence). V was cut by 3 bases and J by 5 bases, with 11 bases left in between. The CDR3 extends over 12 amino acids. The CDR3, as DNA: TGCAGTGCTAGCGGGAGTTTCGACGAGCAGTACTTC. Residues: CSASGSFDEQYF.